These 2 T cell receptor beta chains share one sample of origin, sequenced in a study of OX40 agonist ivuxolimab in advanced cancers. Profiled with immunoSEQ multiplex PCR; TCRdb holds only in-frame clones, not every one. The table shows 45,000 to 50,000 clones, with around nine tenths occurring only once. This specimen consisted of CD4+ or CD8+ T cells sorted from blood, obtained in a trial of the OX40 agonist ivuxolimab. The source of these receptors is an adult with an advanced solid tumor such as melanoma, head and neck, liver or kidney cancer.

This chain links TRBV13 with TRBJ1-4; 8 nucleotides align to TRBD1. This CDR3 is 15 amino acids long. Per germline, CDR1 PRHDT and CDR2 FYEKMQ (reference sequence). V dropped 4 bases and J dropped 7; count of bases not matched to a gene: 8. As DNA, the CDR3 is TGTGCCAGCAGCTACCTGACAGGGGAAGGTGAAAAACTGTTTTTT. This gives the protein CASSYLTGEGEKLFF.

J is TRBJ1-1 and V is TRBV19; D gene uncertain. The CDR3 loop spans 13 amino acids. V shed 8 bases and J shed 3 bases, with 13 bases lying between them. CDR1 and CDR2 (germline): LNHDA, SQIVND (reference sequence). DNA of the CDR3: TGTGCCAGTGGACGAGCGTCGGACACTGAAGCTTTCTTT. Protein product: CASGRASDTEAFF.